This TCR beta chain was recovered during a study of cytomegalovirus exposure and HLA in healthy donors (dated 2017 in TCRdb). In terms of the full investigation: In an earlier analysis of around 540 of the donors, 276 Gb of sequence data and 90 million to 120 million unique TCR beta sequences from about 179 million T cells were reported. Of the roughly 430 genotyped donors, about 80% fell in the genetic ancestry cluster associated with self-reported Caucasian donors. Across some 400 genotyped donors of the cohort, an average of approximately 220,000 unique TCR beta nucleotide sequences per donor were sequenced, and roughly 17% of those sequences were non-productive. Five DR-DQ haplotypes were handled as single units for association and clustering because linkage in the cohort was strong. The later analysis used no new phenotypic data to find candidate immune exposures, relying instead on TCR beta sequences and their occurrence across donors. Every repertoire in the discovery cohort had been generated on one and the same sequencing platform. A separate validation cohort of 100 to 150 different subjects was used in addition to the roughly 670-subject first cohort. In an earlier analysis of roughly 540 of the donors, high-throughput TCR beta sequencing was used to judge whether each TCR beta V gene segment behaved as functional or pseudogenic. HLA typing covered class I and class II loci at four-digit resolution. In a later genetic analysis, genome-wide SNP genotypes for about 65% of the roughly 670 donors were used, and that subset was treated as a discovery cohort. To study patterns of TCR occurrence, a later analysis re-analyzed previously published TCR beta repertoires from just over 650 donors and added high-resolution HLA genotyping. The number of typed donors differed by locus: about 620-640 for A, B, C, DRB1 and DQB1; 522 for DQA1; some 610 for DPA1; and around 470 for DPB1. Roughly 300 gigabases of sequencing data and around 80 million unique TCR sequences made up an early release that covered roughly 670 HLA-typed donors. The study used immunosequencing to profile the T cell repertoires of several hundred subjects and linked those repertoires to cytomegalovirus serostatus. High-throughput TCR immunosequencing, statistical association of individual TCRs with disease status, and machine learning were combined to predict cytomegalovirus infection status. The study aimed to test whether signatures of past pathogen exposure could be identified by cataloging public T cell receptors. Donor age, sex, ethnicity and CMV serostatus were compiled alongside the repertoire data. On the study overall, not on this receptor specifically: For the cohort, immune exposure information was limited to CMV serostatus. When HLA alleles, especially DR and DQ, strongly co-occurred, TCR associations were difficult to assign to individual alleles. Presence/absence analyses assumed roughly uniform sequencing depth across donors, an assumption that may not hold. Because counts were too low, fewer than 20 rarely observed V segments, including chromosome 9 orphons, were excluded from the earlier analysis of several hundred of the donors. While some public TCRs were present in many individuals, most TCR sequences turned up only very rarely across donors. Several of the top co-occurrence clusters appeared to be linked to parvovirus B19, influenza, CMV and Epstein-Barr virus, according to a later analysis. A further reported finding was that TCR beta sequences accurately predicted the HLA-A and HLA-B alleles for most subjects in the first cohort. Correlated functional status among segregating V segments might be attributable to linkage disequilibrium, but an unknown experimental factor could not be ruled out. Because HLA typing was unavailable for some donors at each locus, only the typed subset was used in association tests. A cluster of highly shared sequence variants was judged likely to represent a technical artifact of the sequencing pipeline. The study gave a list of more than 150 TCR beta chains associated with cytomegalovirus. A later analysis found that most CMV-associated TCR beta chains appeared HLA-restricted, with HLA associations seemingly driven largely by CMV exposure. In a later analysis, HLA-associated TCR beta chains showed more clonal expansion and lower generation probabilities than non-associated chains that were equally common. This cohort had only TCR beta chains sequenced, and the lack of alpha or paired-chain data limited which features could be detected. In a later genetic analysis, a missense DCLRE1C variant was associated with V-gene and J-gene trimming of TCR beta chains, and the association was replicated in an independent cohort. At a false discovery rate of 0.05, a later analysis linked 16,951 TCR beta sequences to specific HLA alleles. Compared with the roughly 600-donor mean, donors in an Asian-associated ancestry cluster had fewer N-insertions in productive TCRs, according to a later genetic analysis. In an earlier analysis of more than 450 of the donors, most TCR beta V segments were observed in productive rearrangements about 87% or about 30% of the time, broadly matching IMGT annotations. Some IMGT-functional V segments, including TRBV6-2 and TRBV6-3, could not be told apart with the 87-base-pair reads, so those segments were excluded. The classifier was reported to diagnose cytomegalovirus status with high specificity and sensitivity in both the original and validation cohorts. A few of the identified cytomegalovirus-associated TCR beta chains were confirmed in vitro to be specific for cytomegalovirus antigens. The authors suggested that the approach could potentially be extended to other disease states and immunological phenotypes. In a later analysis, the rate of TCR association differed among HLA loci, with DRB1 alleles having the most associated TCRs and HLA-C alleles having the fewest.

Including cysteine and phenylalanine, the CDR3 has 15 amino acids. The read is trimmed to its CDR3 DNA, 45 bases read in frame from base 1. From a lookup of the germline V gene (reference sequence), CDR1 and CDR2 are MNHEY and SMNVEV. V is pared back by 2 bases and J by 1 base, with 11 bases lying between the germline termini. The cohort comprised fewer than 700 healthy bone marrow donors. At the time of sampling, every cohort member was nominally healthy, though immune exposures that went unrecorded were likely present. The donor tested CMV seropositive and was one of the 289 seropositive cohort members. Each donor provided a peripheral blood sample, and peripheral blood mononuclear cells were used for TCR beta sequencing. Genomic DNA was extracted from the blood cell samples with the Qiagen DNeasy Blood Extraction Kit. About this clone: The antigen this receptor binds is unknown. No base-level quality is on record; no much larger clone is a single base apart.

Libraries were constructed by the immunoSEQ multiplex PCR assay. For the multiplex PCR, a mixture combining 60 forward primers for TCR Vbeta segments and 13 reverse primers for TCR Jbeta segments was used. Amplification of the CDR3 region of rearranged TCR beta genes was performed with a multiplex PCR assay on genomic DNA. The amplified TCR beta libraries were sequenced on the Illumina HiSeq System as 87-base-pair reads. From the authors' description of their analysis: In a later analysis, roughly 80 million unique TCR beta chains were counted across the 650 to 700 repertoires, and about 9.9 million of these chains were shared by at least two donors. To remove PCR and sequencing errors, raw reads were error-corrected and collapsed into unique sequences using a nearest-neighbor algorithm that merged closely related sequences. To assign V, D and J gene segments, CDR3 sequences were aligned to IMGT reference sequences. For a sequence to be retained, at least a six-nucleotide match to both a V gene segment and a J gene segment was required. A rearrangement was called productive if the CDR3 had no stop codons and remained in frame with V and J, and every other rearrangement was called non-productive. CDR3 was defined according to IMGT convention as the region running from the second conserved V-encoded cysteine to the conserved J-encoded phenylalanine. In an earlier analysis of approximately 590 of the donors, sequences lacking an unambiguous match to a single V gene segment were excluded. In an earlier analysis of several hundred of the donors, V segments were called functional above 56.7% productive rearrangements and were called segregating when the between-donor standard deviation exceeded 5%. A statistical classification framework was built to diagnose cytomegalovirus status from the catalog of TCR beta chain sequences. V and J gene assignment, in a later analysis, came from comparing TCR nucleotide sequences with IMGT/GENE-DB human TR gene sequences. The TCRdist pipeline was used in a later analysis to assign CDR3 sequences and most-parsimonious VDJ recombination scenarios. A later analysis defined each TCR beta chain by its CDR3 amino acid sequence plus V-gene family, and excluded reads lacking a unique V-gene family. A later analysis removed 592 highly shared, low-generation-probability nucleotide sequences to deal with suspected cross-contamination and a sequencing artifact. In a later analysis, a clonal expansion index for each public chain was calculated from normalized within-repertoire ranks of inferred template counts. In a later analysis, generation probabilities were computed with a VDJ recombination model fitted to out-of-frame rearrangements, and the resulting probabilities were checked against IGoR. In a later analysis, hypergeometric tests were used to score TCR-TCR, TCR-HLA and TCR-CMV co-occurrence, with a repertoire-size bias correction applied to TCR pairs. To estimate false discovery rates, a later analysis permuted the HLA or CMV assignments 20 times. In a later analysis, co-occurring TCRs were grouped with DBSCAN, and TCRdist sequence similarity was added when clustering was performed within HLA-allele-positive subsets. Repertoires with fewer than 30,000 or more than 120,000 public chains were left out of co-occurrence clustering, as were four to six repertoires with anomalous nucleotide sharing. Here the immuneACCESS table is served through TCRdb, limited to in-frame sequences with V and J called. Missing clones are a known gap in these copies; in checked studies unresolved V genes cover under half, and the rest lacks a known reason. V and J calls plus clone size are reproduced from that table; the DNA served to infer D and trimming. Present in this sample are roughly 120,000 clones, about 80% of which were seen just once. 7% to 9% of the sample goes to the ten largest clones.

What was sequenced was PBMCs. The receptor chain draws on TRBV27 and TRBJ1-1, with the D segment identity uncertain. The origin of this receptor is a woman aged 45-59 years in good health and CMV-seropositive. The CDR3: CASSLVGSGNTEAFF. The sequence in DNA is TGTGCCAGCAGTTTAGTAGGCAGCGGGAACACTGAAGCTTTCTTT.